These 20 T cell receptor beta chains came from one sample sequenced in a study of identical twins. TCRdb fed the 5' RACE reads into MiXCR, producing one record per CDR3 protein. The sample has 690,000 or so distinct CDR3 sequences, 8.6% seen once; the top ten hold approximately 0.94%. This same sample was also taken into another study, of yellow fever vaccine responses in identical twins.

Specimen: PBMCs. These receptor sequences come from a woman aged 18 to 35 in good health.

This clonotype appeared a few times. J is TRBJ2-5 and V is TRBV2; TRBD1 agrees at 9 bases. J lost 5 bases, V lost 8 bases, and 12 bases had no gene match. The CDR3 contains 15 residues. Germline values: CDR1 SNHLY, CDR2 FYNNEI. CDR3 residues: CASLASGQGWETQYF. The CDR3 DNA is TGTGCCAGCCTGGCCTCGGGACAGGGCTGGGAGACCCAGTACTTC.

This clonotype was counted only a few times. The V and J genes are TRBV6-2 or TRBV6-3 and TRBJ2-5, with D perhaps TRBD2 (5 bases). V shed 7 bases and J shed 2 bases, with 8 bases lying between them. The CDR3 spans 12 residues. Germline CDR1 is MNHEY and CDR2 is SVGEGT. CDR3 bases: TGTGCCAGCACTGGGGAGCAAGAGACCCAGTACTTC. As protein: CASTGEQETQYF.

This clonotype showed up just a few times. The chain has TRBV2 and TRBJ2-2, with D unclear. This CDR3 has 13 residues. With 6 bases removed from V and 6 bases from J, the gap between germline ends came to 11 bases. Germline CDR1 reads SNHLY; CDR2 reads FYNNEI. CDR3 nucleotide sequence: TGTGCCAGCAGATACTTCGCGGCCGGGGAGCTGTTTTTT. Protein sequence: CASRYFAAGELFF.

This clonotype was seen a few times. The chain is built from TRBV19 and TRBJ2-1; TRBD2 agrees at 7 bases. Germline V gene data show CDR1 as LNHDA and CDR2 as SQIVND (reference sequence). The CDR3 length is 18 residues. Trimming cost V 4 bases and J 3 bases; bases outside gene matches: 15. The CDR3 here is CASSTPPGTTPNYNEQFF. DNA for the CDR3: TGTGCCAGTAGTACCCCCCCCGGGACTACACCTAACTACAATGAGCAGTTCTTC. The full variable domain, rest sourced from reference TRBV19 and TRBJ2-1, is DGGITQSPKYLFRKEGQNVTLSCEQNLNHDAMYWYRQDPGQGLRLIYYSQIVNDFQKGDIAEGYSVSREKKESFPLTVTSAQKNPTAFYLCASSTPPGTTPNYNEQFFGPGTRLTVL.

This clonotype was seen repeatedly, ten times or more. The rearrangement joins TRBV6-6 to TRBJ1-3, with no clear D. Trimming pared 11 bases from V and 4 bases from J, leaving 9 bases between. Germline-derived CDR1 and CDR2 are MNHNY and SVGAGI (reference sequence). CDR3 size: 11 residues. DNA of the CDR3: TGTGCCTGTACGAGAGGAAACACCATATATTTT. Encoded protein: CACTRGNTIYF.

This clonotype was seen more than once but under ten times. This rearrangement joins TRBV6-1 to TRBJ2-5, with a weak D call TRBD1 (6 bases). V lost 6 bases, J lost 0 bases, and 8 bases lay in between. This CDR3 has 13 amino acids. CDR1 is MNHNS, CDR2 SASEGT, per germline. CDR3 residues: CASRGQYQETQYF. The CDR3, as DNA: TGTGCCAGCAGAGGACAGTACCAAGAGACCCAGTACTTC.

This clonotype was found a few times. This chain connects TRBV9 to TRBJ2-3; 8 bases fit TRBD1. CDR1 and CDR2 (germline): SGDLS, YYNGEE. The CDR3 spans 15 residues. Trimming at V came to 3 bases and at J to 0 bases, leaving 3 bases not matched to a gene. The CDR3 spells CASSEQGVSTDTQYF. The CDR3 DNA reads TGTGCCAGCAGCGAACAGGGGGTTAGCACAGATACGCAGTATTTT.

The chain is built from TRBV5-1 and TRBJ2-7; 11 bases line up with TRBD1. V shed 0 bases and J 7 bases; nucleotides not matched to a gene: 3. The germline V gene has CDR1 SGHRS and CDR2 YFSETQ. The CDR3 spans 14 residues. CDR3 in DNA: TGCGCCAGCAGCTTGGGGACAGGGGGCCTGGAGCAGTACTTC. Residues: CASSLGTGGLEQYF.

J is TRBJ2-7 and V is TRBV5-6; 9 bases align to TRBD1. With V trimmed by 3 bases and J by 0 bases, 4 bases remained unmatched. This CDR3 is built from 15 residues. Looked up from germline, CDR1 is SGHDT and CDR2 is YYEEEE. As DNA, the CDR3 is TGTGCCAGCAGCTGGGGACAGGGATACTCCTACGAGCAGTACTTC. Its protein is CASSWGQGYSYEQYF.

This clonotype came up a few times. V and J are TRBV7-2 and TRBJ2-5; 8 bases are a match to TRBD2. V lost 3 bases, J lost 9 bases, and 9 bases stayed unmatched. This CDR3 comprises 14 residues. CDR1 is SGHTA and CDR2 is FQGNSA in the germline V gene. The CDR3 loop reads CASSLEPGLEAQYF. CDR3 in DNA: TGTGCCAGCAGCTTGGAACCGGGACTAGAAGCCCAGTACTTC.

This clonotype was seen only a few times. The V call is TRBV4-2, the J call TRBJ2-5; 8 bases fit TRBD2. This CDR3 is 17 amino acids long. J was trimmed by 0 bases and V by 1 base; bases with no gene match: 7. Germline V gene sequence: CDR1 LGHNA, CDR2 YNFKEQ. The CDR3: CASSQVRGGAYQETQYF. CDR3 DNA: TGTGCCAGCAGCCAAGTTCGGGGGGGCGCGTACCAAGAGACCCAGTACTTC.

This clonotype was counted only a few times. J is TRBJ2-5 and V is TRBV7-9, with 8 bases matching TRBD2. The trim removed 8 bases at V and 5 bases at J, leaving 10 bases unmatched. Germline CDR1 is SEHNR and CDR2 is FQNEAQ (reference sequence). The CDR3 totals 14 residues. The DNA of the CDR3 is TGTGCCAGCGCTGCGGGGGGTCCCCACGAGACCCAGTACTTC. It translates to CASAAGGPHETQYF.

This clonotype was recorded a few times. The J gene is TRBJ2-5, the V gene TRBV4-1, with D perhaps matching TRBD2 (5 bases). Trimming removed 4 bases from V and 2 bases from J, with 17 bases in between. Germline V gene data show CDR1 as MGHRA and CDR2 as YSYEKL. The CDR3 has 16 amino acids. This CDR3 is CASSPPTTRLQETQYF. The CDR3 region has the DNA TGCGCCAGCAGCCCCCCGACCACACGACTACAAGAGACCCAGTACTTC.

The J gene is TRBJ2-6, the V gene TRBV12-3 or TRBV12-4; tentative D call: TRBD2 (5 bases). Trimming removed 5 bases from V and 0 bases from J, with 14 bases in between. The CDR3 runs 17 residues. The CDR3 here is CASSHPSGVSGANVLTF. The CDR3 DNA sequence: TGTGCCAGCAGTCATCCCTCCGGGGTCTCTGGGGCCAACGTCCTGACTTTC.

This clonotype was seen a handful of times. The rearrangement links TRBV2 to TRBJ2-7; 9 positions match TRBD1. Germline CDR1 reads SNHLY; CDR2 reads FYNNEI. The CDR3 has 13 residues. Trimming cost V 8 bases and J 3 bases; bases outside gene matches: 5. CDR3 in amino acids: CASSGTGRYEQYF. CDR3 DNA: TGTGCCAGCTCCGGGACAGGGCGCTACGAGCAGTACTTC.

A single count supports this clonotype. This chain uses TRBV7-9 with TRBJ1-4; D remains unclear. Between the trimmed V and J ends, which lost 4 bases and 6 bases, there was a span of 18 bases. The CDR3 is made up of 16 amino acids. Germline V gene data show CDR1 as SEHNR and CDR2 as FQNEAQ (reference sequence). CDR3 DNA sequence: TGTGCCAGCAGCTGGAAGGACGAAGGGATCTATGAAAAACTGTTTTTT. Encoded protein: CASSWKDEGIYEKLFF.

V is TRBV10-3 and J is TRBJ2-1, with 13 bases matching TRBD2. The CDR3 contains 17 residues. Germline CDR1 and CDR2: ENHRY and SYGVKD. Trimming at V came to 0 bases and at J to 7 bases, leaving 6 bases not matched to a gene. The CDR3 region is CAISESAWTSGRNEQFF. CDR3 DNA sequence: TGTGCCATCAGTGAGTCGGCCTGGACTAGCGGGAGAAATGAGCAGTTCTTC.

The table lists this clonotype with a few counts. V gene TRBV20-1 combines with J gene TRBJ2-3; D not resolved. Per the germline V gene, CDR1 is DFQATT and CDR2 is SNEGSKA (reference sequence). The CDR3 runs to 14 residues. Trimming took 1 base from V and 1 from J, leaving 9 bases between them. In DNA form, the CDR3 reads TGCAGTGCTAGAGGGGTAGCCGGCACAGATACGCAGTATTTT. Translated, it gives CSARGVAGTDTQYF.

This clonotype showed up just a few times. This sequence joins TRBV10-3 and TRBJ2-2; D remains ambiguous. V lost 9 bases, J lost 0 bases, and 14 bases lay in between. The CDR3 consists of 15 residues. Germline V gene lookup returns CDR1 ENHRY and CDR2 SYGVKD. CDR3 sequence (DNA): TGTGCCATGACCGGACGGCTTACGAACACCGGGGAGCTGTTTTTT. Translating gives CAMTGRLTNTGELFF.

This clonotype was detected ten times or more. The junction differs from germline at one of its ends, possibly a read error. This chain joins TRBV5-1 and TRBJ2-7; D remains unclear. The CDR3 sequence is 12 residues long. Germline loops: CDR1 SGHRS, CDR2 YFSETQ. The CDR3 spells CASSLLGGEQYF. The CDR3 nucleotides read TGTGCCAGCAGCCTTCTGGGTGGAGAGCAGTACTTC.